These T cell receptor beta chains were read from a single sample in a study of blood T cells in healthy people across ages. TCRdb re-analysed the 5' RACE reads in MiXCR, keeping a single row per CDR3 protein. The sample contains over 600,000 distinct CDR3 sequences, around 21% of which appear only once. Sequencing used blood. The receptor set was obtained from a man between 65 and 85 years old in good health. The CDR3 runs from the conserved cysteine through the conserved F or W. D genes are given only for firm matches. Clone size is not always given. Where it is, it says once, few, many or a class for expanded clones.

CDR3 protein: CASSIAGGQTDTQYF
CDR3 DNA: TGTGCCAGCAGCATAGCGGGAGGGCAGACAGATACGCAGTATTTT
D gene: TRBD2
V gene: TRBV27
clone size: .
CDR3 length: 15
J gene: TRBJ2-3

CDR3 protein: CSASGPFHNEQFF
CDR3 DNA: TGCAGTGCTAGCGGGCCCTTCCACAATGAGCAGTTCTTC
D gene: .
V gene: TRBV20-1
clone size: many
CDR3 length: 13
J gene: TRBJ2-1

CDR3 protein: CATSGGRLAGRDTQYF
CDR3 DNA: TGTGCCACCAGCGGGGGGAGACTAGCGGGACGCGATACGCAGTATTTT
D gene: TRBD2
V gene: TRBV15
clone size: few
CDR3 length: 16
J gene: TRBJ2-3

CDR3 protein: CASSLDPTGYQETQYF
CDR3 DNA: TGCGCCAGCAGCTTGGACCCGACAGGTTACCAAGAGACCCAGTACTTC
D gene: .
V gene: TRBV5-1
clone size: few
CDR3 length: 16
J gene: TRBJ2-5

CDR3 protein: CASSVSAGVTNEQFF
CDR3 DNA: TGTGCCAGCAGCGTGTCAGCGGGAGTTACCAATGAGCAGTTCTTC
D gene: TRBD2
V gene: TRBV9
clone size: .
CDR3 length: 15
J gene: TRBJ2-1

CDR3 protein: CASSSRTPGASGSVSYNEQFF
CDR3 DNA: TGTGCCAGCAGTTCCCGGACCCCGGGGGCTAGCGGGAGTGTTTCCTACAATGAGCAGTTCTTC
D gene: TRBD2
V gene: TRBV6-5
clone size: .
CDR3 length: 21
J gene: TRBJ2-1

CDR3 protein: CASSQETGVNSPLHF
CDR3 DNA: TGTGCCAGCAGCCAAGAGACAGGGGTCAATTCACCCCTCCACTTT
D gene: TRBD1
V gene: TRBV3-1
clone size: few
CDR3 length: 15
J gene: TRBJ1-6

CDR3 protein: CASSLWTGHYNEQFF
CDR3 DNA: TGTGCCAGCAGCCTCTGGACAGGTCACTACAATGAGCAGTTCTTC
D gene: TRBD1
V gene: TRBV14
clone size: .
CDR3 length: 15
J gene: TRBJ2-1

CDR3 protein: CSVDGGRWNEQFF
CDR3 DNA: TGCAGCGTTGACGGCGGGAGATGGAATGAGCAGTTCTTC
D gene: TRBD2
V gene: TRBV29-1
clone size: .
CDR3 length: 13
J gene: TRBJ2-1

CDR3 protein: CASSPLNTGEETQYF
CDR3 DNA: TGTGCCAGCTCACCACTCAACACAGGGGAAGAGACCCAGTACTTC
D gene: TRBD1
V gene: TRBV18
clone size: many
CDR3 length: 15
J gene: TRBJ2-5

CDR3 protein: CASSPTGTIYGYTF
CDR3 DNA: TGTGCCAGCAGTCCCACGGGGACAATCTATGGCTACACCTTC
D gene: .
V gene: TRBV12-3/TRBV12-4
clone size: once
CDR3 length: 14
J gene: TRBJ1-2

CDR3 protein: CASSRESSGANVLTF
CDR3 DNA: TGTGCCAGCAGTCGGGAGAGCTCTGGGGCCAACGTCCTGACTTTC
D gene: .
V gene: TRBV27
clone size: .
CDR3 length: 15
J gene: TRBJ2-6

CDR3 protein: CASSQELTRGNEQFF
CDR3 DNA: TGTGCCAGCAGCCAAGAGCTTACTAGGGGCAATGAGCAGTTCTTC
D gene: .
V gene: TRBV3-1
clone size: few
CDR3 length: 15
J gene: TRBJ2-1

CDR3 protein: CASSLFPTGANVLTF
CDR3 DNA: TGTGCCAGCAGCTTATTTCCAACTGGGGCCAACGTCCTGACTTTC
D gene: .
V gene: TRBV7-2
clone size: .
CDR3 length: 15
J gene: TRBJ2-6

CDR3 protein: CASSFSDRSTDTQYF
CDR3 DNA: TGTGCCAGCAGTTTTTCCGACAGGAGCACAGATACGCAGTATTTT
D gene: .
V gene: TRBV27
clone size: few
CDR3 length: 15
J gene: TRBJ2-3